The 20 T cell receptor beta chains reported below all come from one sample, sequenced in a study of metastatic and nonmetastatic thyroid tumors (dated by TCRdb to the early 2020s). The library was built by means of PCR. TCRdb names Illumina HiSeq 4000 as the instrument used. Starting from the raw public reads, TCRdb applied fastp trimming at Q25, assembled clones with MiXCR and retained in-frame beta chains. The sample data list 9,100 or so clones, and around 43% of these were observed just once. Together, the top ten hold about a third of the sample. None of the patients had been given any treatment before thyroid surgery. Specimen: tumor tissue. Source of these receptors: a male donor with papillary thyroid cancer or a benign thyroid nodule (not recorded which). Some clones in this sample may be carry-over from other donors' samples.

The V call is TRBV7-2, the J call TRBJ2-1, with 10 nucleotides matching TRBD2. The trim removed 6 bases at V and 7 bases at J, leaving 9 bases unmatched. The CDR3 extends over 15 amino acids. Germline loops: CDR1 SGHTA, CDR2 FQGNSA. In DNA, the CDR3 is TGTGCCAGCAGACTGAGCGGGGGGGCCTCGAATGAGCAGTTCTTC. It codes for CASRLSGGASNEQFF.

This chain's CDR3 is CASSDSAGAYNEQFF. The CDR3 DNA is TGTGCCAGCAGTGACTCAGCGGGAGCCTACAATGAGCAGTTCTTC. The rearrangement joins TRBV6-4 to TRBJ2-1; 8 bases are shared with TRBD2. V shed 0 bases and J 2 bases; nucleotides not matched to a gene: 0. CDR3 length: 15 amino acids. Germline CDR1 and CDR2: MRHNA and SNTAGT.

This clone was detected only a few times. The gene calls are TRBV6-1 and TRBJ1-2, with TRBD1 as a possible D gene (5 bases). This CDR3 is 14 amino acids long. Trimming removed 7 bases from V and 8 bases from J, with 20 bases in between. Germline V gene sequence: CDR1 MNHNS, CDR2 SASEGT. The CDR3 nucleotides are TGTGCCAGCACCATGGTGGTGGGGGTGGGCGGCTACACCTTC. Translated: CASTMVVGVGGYTF.

CDR3 nucleotide sequence: TGCGCCAGCAGCAGTGGGGTAGGGGCCACCGGGGAGCTGTTTTTT. Residues: CASSSGVGATGELFF. The chain uses TRBV5-1 and TRBJ2-2, with a tentative D call TRBD1 (5 bases). The CDR3 covers 15 residues. Germline lookup yields CDR1 SGHRS and CDR2 YFSETQ. The ends were cut back, 4 bases at V and 4 bases at J, with 14 bases in the middle.

The chain links TRBV5-1 to TRBJ2-1; D ambiguous. The CDR3 is made up of 14 amino acids. Germline V lookup: CDR1 SGHRS, CDR2 YFSETQ. The ends were cut back, 0 bases at V and 7 bases at J, with 11 bases in the middle. This CDR3 is CASSLGDLGNEQFF. The CDR3 DNA sequence: TGCGCCAGCAGCTTGGGAGACCTAGGAAATGAGCAGTTCTTC.

Worth noting for this clone: This may arise from a read error, as a much more abundant clone is one base away. This chain links TRBV15 with TRBJ2-3, with D hard to call. Germline V gene data show CDR1 as LNHNV and CDR2 as YYDKDF (reference sequence). The ends were cut back, 0 bases at V and 2 bases at J, with 12 bases in the middle. The CDR3 spans 16 residues. CDR3 DNA: TGTGCCACCAGCAGAGATATTTGGGGAACCACAGATACGCAGTATTTT. Protein sequence: CATSRDIWGTTDTQYF.

On this clone: The missing conserved phenylalanine or tryptophan at the end of this CDR3 makes a read error likely. The chain couples TRBV6-1 to TRBJ2-5; a possible D gene is TRBD1 (6 bases). CDR3 length equals 10 residues. Germline-derived CDR1 and CDR2 are MNHNS and SASEGT. The chain's CDR3 is CGKGEETQYL. CDR3 nucleotide sequence: TGCGGAAAGGGGGAAGAGACCCAGTACTTA.

This clone appeared a few times. This rearrangement joins TRBV10-3 to TRBJ1-5; D remains ambiguous. Germline lookup yields CDR1 ENHRY and CDR2 SYGVKD. Between the trimmed V and J ends, which lost 0 bases and 3 bases, there was a span of 9 bases. The CDR3 has 15 amino acids. The CDR3 reads CAISESGPNNQPQHF. The CDR3 DNA reads TGTGCCATCAGTGAGTCAGGCCCCAACAATCAGCCCCAGCATTTT.

This clone is medium-sized within its sample. This chain connects TRBV7-9 to TRBJ1-4; D remains ambiguous. V was trimmed by 5 bases and J by 4 bases, leaving 14 bases between them. CDR3 length: 15 residues. Germline V gives CDR1 SEHNR, CDR2 FQNEAQ (reference sequence). CDR3 residues: CASSPGLGFNEKLFF. CDR3 DNA sequence: TGTGCCAGCAGCCCAGGTCTTGGATTTAATGAAAAACTGTTTTTT.

V and J are TRBV30 and TRBJ1-1, with TRBD1 identical over 11 bases. CDR3 size: 14 residues. V lost 5 bases, J lost 6 bases, and 8 bases stayed unmatched. Germline V lookup: CDR1 GTSNPN, CDR2 SVGIG (reference sequence). The CDR3: CAWYRTGGESEAFF. The CDR3 DNA reads TGTGCCTGGTACCGGACAGGGGGCGAGTCTGAAGCTTTCTTT.

The CDR3 DNA reads TGTGCCAGCAGCTTAACGGGGGGAGGTCACAATGAGCAGTTCTTC. This translates into CASSLTGGGHNEQFF. V is TRBV7-2 and J is TRBJ2-1; TRBD2 agrees at 7 bases. The V gene end was trimmed by 2 bases and the J gene end by 5 bases; junction bases not matched to a gene: 6. Looked up from germline, CDR1 is SGHTA and CDR2 is FQGNSA. The CDR3 sequence is 15 residues long.

The chain joins TRBV19 to TRBJ1-2; 7 positions match TRBD1. Trimming removed 8 bases from V and 2 bases from J; junction bases left unmatched: 2. The CDR3 totals 12 residues. The germline CDR1 and CDR2 sequences are LNHDA and SQIVND (reference sequence). CDR3 nucleotide sequence: TGTGCCAGTTCGGGACAGAACTATGGCTACACCTTC. It codes for CASSGQNYGYTF.

This clone was seen many times. In DNA form, the CDR3 reads TGTGCCAGCAGCTTAGTTGGGGGGAGTAACTATGGCTACACCTTC. It codes for CASSLVGGSNYGYTF. The chain has TRBV7-9 and TRBJ1-2, with D maybe TRBD1 (5 bases). The CDR3 loop spans 15 amino acids. V lost 1 base and J 1 base, leaving 10 bases between the germline ends. Germline values: CDR1 SEHNR, CDR2 FQNEAQ (reference sequence).

The chain uses TRBV7-8 and TRBJ1-2; D possibly corresponds to TRBD1 (6 bases). The CDR3 is 13 residues long. The germline V and J ends were trimmed by 4 bases and 6 bases, with 12 bases remaining between them. Germline V gives CDR1 SGHVS, CDR2 FQNEAQ. The CDR3, as DNA: TGTGCCAGCAGCTCAGGACAGCGCAATGGCTACACCTTC. Translating gives CASSSGQRNGYTF.

The chain recombines TRBV27 with TRBJ1-5; perhaps TRBD1 as D (5 bases). The CDR3 is made up of 13 amino acids. CDR1 is MNHEY, CDR2 SMNVEV, per germline (reference sequence). Trimming pared 5 bases from V and 6 bases from J, leaving 11 bases between. The DNA for the CDR3 is TGTGCCAGCAGTCGACAGCAACGTCAGCCCCAGCATTTT. It encodes CASSRQQRQPQHF.

This clone occurred once. The genes are TRBV30 and TRBJ2-7; 7 nucleotides line up with TRBD2. Per germline, CDR1 GTSNPN and CDR2 SVGIG (reference sequence). After removal of 7 bases from V and 3 bases from J, the junction contained 12 bases not matched to a gene. The CDR3 sequence is 14 residues long. CDR3: CASTPGREDYEQYF. CDR3 in DNA: TGTGCCTCAACCCCGGGCCGGGAGGACTACGAGCAGTACTTC.

Within the sample, this clone is large. This chain connects TRBV7-8 to TRBJ1-2; 8 positions match TRBD1. The V and J ends lost 3 bases and 8 bases, in that order; junction bases with no gene match: 26. CDR1 SGHVS and CDR2 FQNEAQ come from the germline V gene. The CDR3 is 20 residues long. The CDR3 sequence is CASSFVSYNSQGAREEGYTF. CDR3 sequence (DNA): TGTGCCAGCAGCTTCGTGAGTTACAATAGTCAGGGGGCCCGGGAGGAAGGCTACACCTTC.

The V and J genes are TRBV18 and TRBJ1-2; 8 nucleotides match TRBD1. Trimming took 6 bases from V and 6 from J; bases not matched to a gene: 3. Germline CDR1 reads KGHSH; CDR2 reads LQKENI. The CDR3 is 12 residues long. Written as DNA, the CDR3 is TGTGCCAGCTCCCAGGGGGCGAATGGCTACACCTTC. Its translation is CASSQGANGYTF.

The chain joins TRBV11-2 to TRBJ1-6; 9 bases fit TRBD1. The V gene end was trimmed by 8 bases and the J gene end by 8 bases; junction bases not matched to a gene: 4. The CDR3 is made up of 13 amino acids. Germline CDR1 and CDR2: SGHAT and FQNNGV. Here the CDR3 reads CASRRDRDSPLHF. The CDR3 DNA follows: TGTGCCAGCCGCCGGGACAGGGATTCACCCCTCCACTTT. Filled out from reference TRBV11-2 and TRBJ1-6, the complete variable domain reads EAGVAQSPRYKIIEKRQSVAFWCNPISGHATLYWYQQILGQGPKLLIQFQNNGVVDDSQLPKDRFSAERLKGVDSTLKIQPAKLEDSAVYLCASRRDRDSPLHFGNGTRLTVT.

The genes are TRBV15 and TRBJ2-7; TRBD1 might be the D (5 bases). With 4 bases removed from V and 2 bases from J, the gap between germline ends came to 9 bases. The CDR3 length is 13 residues. Germline V CDR1 and CDR2: LNHNV, YYDKDF (reference sequence). CDR3 coding DNA: TGTGCCACCAGCAAGGACACCCCCTACGAGCAGTACTTC. Its protein product is CATSKDTPYEQYF.